These T cell receptor beta chains were read from a single sample in a study of T cell responses to AZD1222 COVID-19 vaccine. Assay used: immunoSEQ multiplex PCR; TCRdb lists only in-frame clones, some missing. The sample has around 80,000 clones, 70% to 90% seen once. The sequenced sample was peripheral blood, obtained on day 0 of AZD1222 vaccination. Receptors were obtained from an adult in good health. The conserved cysteine and the conserved F or W are not part of the CDR3 here.

j_gene: TRBJ1-4
v_gene: TRBV7-8
CDR3aa: ASSLAPREKLF

j_gene: TRBJ1-2
v_gene: TRBV12-3/TRBV12-4
CDR3aa: ASSSARNYGYT

j_gene: TRBJ1-6
v_gene: TRBV27
CDR3aa: ASSQTPARTNSPLH

j_gene: TRBJ1-2
v_gene: TRBV6-6
CDR3aa: ASTQQGRGGYT

j_gene: TRBJ1-3
v_gene: TRBV18
CDR3aa: ASSPPLGMWSGNTIY

j_gene: TRBJ1-4
v_gene: TRBV30
CDR3aa: AWSLTGTTNEKLF

j_gene: TRBJ1-5
v_gene: TRBV15
CDR3aa: ATSRDVGSSARGNQPQH

j_gene: TRBJ2-1
v_gene: TRBV30
CDR3aa: AWSPLTNSDEQF

j_gene: TRBJ2-3
v_gene: TRBV2
CDR3aa: ASSDKGATDTQY

j_gene: TRBJ2-4
v_gene: TRBV14
CDR3aa: ASSHSGGKNIQY

j_gene: TRBJ2-3
v_gene: TRBV5-4
CDR3aa: ASSLEWDQDTQY

j_gene: TRBJ2-1
v_gene: TRBV19
CDR3aa: ASSPGTYNEQF

j_gene: TRBJ2-2
v_gene: TRBV18
CDR3aa: ASSSATRGGAFGELF

j_gene: TRBJ1-5
v_gene: TRBV4-1
CDR3aa: ASSSGTGYSNQPQH

j_gene: TRBJ2-7
v_gene: TRBV18
CDR3aa: ASSPRNRDDEQY

j_gene: TRBJ1-2
v_gene: TRBV29-1
CDR3aa: SVGTAGRINYGYT

j_gene: TRBJ1-1
v_gene: TRBV29-1
CDR3aa: SVDMGTEAF

j_gene: TRBJ1-2
v_gene: TRBV5-1
CDR3aa: ASSLLADHNYGYT

j_gene: TRBJ1-2
v_gene: TRBV5-1
CDR3aa: ASSLPDRPAYGYT

j_gene: TRBJ2-2
v_gene: TRBV27
CDR3aa: ASSRNTGELF

j_gene: TRBJ2-1
v_gene: TRBV7-2
CDR3aa: ASSFSEWGEQF

j_gene: TRBJ2-6
v_gene: TRBV7-8
CDR3aa: ASSFGGANVLT

j_gene: TRBJ2-1
v_gene: TRBV24-1
CDR3aa: ATTRAGLSEQF

j_gene: TRBJ1-3
v_gene: TRBV7-2
CDR3aa: ASSLVGSGNTIY